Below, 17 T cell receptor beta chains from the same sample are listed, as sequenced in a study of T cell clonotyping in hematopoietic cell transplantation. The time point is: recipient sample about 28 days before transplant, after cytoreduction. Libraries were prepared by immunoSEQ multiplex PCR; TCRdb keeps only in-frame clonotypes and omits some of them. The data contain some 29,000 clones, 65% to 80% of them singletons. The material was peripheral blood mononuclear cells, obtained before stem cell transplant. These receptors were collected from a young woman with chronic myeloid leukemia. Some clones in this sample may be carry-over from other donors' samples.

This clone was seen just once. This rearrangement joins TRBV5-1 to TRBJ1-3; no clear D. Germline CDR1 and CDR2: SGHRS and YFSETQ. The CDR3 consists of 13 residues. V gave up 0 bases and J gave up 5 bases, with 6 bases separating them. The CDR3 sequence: CASSLEGRNTIYF. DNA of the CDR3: TGCGCCAGCAGCTTGGAAGGGAGAAACACCATATATTTT.

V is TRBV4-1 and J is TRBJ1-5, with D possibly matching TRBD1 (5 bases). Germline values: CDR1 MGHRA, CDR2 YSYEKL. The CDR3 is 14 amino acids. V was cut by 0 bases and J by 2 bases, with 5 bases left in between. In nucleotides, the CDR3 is TGCGCCAGCAGCCAAGAAGGGGGCAATCAGCCCCAGCATTTT. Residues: CASSQEGGNQPQHF.

The CDR3 region is CASSGQGNTEAFF. The DNA of the CDR3 is TGTGCCAGCAGTGGACAGGGGAACACTGAAGCTTTCTTT. The chain couples TRBV28 to TRBJ1-1, with 8 bases identical to TRBD1. CDR1 and CDR2 from the germline V gene are MDHEN and SYDVKM. Losses at the gene ends were 5 bases for V and 1 base for J; bases not matched to a gene: 0. This CDR3 region has 13 residues.

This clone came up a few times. The CDR3 nucleotides are TGTGCCAGCAGCTTGGCCACAAATTCACCCCTCCACTTT. It encodes CASSLATNSPLHF. J is TRBJ1-6 and V is TRBV5-4; D ambiguous. Germline V CDR1 and CDR2: SGHNT, YYREEE (reference sequence). The V gene lost 0 bases and the J gene lost 7 bases, with 5 bases spanning the gap. This CDR3 is 13 amino acids long. Together with reference TRBV5-4 and TRBJ1-6, the CDR3 gives the full variable domain: ETGVTQSPTHLIKTRGQQVTLRCSSQSGHNTVSWYQQALGQGPQFIFQYYREEENGRGNFPPRFSGLQFPNYSSELNVNALELDDSALYLCASSLATNSPLHFGNGTRLTVT.

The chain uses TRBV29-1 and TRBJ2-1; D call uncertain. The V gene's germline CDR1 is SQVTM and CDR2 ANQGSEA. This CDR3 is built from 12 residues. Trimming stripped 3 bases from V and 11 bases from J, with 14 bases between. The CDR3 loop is CSVEGHTRKQFF. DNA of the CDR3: TGCAGCGTTGAGGGCCACACGAGGAAGCAGTTCTTC.

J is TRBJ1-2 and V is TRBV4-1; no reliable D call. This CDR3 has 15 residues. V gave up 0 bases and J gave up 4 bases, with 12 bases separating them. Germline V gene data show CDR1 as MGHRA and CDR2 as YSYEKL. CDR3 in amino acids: CASSQEEGSGYGYTF. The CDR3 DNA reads TGCGCCAGCAGCCAAGAGGAAGGAAGTGGCTATGGCTACACCTTC.

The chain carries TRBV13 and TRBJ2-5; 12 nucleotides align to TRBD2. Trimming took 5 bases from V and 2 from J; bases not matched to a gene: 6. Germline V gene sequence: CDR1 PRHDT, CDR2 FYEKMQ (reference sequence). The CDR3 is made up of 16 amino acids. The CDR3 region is CASSRTSGGPQETQYF. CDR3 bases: TGTGCCAGCAGCCGTACTAGCGGGGGGCCGCAAGAGACCCAGTACTTC.

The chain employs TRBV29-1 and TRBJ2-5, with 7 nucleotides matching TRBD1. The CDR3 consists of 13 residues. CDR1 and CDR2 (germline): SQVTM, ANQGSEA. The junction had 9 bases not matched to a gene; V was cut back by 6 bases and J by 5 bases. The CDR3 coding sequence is TGCAGCGTCTATGACAGGGCCCAGGAGACCCAGTACTTC. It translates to CSVYDRAQETQYF.

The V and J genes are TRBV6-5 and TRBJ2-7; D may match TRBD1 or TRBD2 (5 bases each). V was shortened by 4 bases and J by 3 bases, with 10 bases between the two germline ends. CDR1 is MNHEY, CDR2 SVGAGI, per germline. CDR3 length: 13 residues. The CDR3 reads CASSWDVGYEQYF. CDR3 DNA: TGTGCCAGCAGTTGGGACGTGGGCTACGAGCAGTACTTC.

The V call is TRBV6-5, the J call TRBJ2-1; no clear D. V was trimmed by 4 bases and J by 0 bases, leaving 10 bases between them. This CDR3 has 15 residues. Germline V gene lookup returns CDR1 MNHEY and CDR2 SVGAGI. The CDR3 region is CASSSDPFSYNEQFF. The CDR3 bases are TGTGCCAGCAGTTCCGACCCATTCTCCTACAATGAGCAGTTCTTC.

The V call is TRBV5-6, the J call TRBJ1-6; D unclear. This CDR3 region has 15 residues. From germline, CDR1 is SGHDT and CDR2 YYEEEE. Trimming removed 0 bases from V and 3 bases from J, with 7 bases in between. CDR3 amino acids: CASSLALGYNSPLHF. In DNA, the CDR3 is TGTGCCAGCAGCTTGGCCCTCGGCTATAATTCACCCCTCCACTTT.

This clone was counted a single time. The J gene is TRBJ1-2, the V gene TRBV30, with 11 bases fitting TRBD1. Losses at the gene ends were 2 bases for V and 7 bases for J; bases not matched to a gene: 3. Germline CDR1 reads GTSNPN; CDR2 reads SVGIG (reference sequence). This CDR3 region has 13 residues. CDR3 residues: CAWSPGTGGGYTF. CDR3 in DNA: TGTGCCTGGAGTCCGGGGACAGGGGGTGGCTACACCTTC.

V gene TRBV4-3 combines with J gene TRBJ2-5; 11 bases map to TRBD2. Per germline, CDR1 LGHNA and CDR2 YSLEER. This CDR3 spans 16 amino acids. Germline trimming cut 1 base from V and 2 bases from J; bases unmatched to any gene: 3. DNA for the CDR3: TGCGCCAGCAGCCAAGGGCTAGCGGGGGGACAAGAGACCCAGTACTTC. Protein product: CASSQGLAGGQETQYF.

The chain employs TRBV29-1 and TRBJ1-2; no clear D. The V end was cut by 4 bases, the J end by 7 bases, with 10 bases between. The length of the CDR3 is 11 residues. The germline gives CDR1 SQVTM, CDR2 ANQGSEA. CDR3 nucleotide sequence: TGCAGCGTTGGTTTGGCAGTTGGCTACACCTTC. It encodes CSVGLAVGYTF.

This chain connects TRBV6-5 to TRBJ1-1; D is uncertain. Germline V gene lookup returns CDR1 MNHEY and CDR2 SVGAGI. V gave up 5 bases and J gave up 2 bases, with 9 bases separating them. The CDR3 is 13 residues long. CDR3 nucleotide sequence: TGTGCCAGCAGTAATAAGATAAACACTGAAGCTTTCTTT. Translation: CASSNKINTEAFF.

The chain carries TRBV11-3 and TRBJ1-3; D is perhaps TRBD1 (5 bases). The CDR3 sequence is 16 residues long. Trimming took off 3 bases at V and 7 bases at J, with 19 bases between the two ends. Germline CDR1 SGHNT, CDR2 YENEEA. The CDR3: CASSFYRDPWRNTIYF. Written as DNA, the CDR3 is TGTGCCAGCAGCTTCTACCGGGACCCATGGAGGAACACCATATATTTT. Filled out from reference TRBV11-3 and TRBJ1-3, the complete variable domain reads EAGVVQSPRYKIIEKKQPVAFWCNPISGHNTLYWYLQNLGQGPELLIRYENEEAVDDSQLPKDRFSAERLKGVDSTLKIQPAELGDSAVYLCASSFYRDPWRNTIYFGEGSWLTVV.

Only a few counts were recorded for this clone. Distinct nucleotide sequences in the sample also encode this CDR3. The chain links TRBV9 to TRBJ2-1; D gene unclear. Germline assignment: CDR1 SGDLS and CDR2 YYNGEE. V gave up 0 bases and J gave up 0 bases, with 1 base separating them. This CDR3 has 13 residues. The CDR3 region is CASSVDSYNEQFF. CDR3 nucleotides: TGTGCCAGCAGCGTAGACTCCTACAATGAGCAGTTCTTC.